One and the same sample provided the 23 T cell receptor beta chains below, sequenced in a study of T cell changes during pregnancy in multiple sclerosis. The table came from immunoSEQ multiplex PCR; TCRdb's copy has only in-frame clones and leaves some out. The sample has around 60,000 clones; roughly 90% are singletons. The source material was peripheral blood, sampled in the first trimester of pregnancy. These receptor sequences come from a female donor with multiple sclerosis, enrolled in a pregnancy study.

The genes are TRBV28 and TRBJ1-2; D may be TRBD1 (5 bases). Germline assignment: CDR1 MDHEN and CDR2 SYDVKM. This CDR3 region has 15 residues. V was clipped by 2 bases and J by 4 bases, with 14 bases between them. CDR3 region: CASSLGATKGYGYTF. The DNA for the CDR3 is TGTGCCAGCAGTTTAGGGGCGACCAAGGGCTATGGCTACACCTTC.

The gene calls are TRBV19 and TRBJ1-2; TRBD1 matches at 7 bases. The germline V gene has CDR1 LNHDA and CDR2 SQIVND (reference sequence). V shed 5 bases, J shed 3 bases, and the junction held 6 bases outside the gene matches. The CDR3 extends over 14 amino acids. CDR3: CASSEAGTDYGYTF. The CDR3 DNA reads as TGTGCCAGTAGTGAAGCCGGGACAGACTATGGCTACACCTTC.

Written as DNA, the CDR3 is TGTGCCAGCAGCCACCTCCAAGGTGGGACAGCAAAAACCGGGGAGCTGTTTTTT. Protein product: CASSHLQGGTAKTGELFF. The chain is built from TRBV14 and TRBJ2-2; 7 positions match TRBD1. Germline assignment: CDR1 SGHDN and CDR2 FVKESK. With V trimmed by 3 bases and J by 5 bases, 15 bases remained unmatched. This CDR3 has 18 amino acids.

The DNA of the CDR3 is TGCGCCAGCAGCTACTCAGGGGGCTCCTACGAGCAGTACTTC. It specifies CASSYSGGSYEQYF. J is TRBJ2-7 and V is TRBV5-1; 7 nucleotides line up with TRBD1. Germline V gene lookup returns CDR1 SGHRS and CDR2 YFSETQ. This CDR3 is 14 amino acids long. J gave up 0 bases and V 3 bases, and 3 bases lay outside the gene matches.

The chain has TRBV7-9 and TRBJ2-5, with D uncertain. The CDR3 contains 14 residues. CDR1 is SEHNR, CDR2 FQNEAQ, per germline (reference sequence). V lost 1 base and J 7 bases, leaving 13 bases between the germline ends. CDR3 bases: TGTGCCAGCAGCTTAGTGGCAGGCCCAGGGACCCAGTACTTC. Protein: CASSLVAGPGTQYF.

The chain uses TRBV15 and TRBJ1-3; D remains unclear. Germline lookup yields CDR1 LNHNV and CDR2 YYDKDF (reference sequence). The CDR3 runs 14 residues. V was shortened by 8 bases and J by 3 bases, with 14 bases between the two germline ends. The CDR3 DNA reads as TGTGCCACCTCCCTCTGGGCCCGTGGAAACACCATATATTTT. Translation gives CATSLWARGNTIYF.

V is TRBV19 and J is TRBJ2-7; 7 bases fit TRBD1. This CDR3 has 16 amino acids. With V trimmed by 7 bases and J by 4 bases, 16 bases remained unmatched. The germline CDR1 and CDR2 sequences are LNHDA and SQIVND (reference sequence). The CDR3 nucleotides are TGTGCCAGTAAACTATACCGGGACAGCCCATGGTACGAGCAGTACTTC. This encodes CASKLYRDSPWYEQYF.

J is TRBJ1-1 and V is TRBV6-7; 8 bases match TRBD1. TRBV6-7 counts as an open reading frame of uncertain function. The J segment lost 1 base and the V segment lost 2 bases, leaving 9 bases of the junction unmatched. The CDR3 totals 17 residues. The CDR3 region has the DNA TGTGCCAGCAGTTACCCCGGACAGGGTAGCGGGAACACTGAAGCTTTCTTT. Amino acids: CASSYPGQGSGNTEAFF.

V is TRBV21-1 and J is TRBJ2-7; the table's D call, TRBD2, has no DNA check behind it. TRBV21-1 is a pseudogene. This CDR3 is built from 17 residues. CDR3 coding DNA: TGTGCCAGCACCGTTTTTTTGGGACTAGCGGGAGCACAGGAGCAGTACTTC. This codes for CASTVFLGLAGAQEQYF.

This clone has only one observation. This sequence joins TRBV5-1 and TRBJ1-2; D is unresolved. This CDR3 contains 11 residues. V was pared by 3 bases and J by 8 bases, with 8 bases between. Per germline, CDR1 SGHRS and CDR2 YFSETQ. The DNA for the CDR3 is TGCGCCAGCAGCTCTAGCTGGGGCTACACCTTC. Translation gives CASSSSWGYTF. Drawing the rest from reference TRBV5-1 and TRBJ1-2, the complete variable domain is KAGVTQTPRYLIKTRGQQVTLSCSPISGHRSVSWYQQTPGQGLQFLFEYFSETQRNKGNFPGRFSGRQFSNSRSEMNVSTLELGDSALYLCASSSSWGYTFGSGTRLTVV.

V gene TRBV14 combines with J gene TRBJ2-7, with D possibly TRBD2 on 5 matching bases. Per the germline V gene, CDR1 is SGHDN and CDR2 is FVKESK. CDR3 length: 13 residues. Trimming stripped 0 bases from V and 5 bases from J, with 8 bases between. This chain's CDR3 is CASSQDEGDEQYF. The CDR3 DNA sequence: TGTGCCAGCAGCCAAGATGAGGGAGACGAGCAGTACTTC.

CDR3 nucleotides: TGTGCCAGCAGTGATACGGGACACCTCGTTTTTGGCACAGATACGCAGTATTTT. Its translation: CASSDTGHLVFGTDTQYF. The chain employs TRBV6-1 and TRBJ2-3; maybe TRBD1 (6 bases). Germline V gene data show CDR1 as MNHNS and CDR2 as SASEGT. The CDR3 spans 18 residues. V was trimmed by 3 bases and J by 1 base, leaving 20 bases between them.

This rearrangement joins TRBV7-3 to TRBJ2-3; TRBD1 aligns across 10 bases. The CDR3 totals 16 residues. The germline gives CDR1 SGHTA, CDR2 FQGTGA. J gave up 6 bases and V 2 bases, and 8 bases lay outside the gene matches. The CDR3 here is CASSLVPGQGRDTQYF. CDR3 sequence (DNA): TGTGCCAGCAGCTTAGTACCGGGACAGGGGCGGGATACGCAGTATTTT.

This sequence joins TRBV19 and TRBJ2-2; tentative D call: TRBD2 (5 bases). The V end was cut by 8 bases, the J end by 0 bases, with 13 bases between. Per germline, CDR1 LNHDA and CDR2 SQIVND (reference sequence). The CDR3 has 15 amino acids. For the CDR3, the DNA is TGTGCCAGTGAAGAGGGAGTCTCGAACACCGGGGAGCTGTTTTTT. Protein product: CASEEGVSNTGELFF.

This clone was seen repeatedly, ten times or more. The V and J genes are TRBV27 and TRBJ2-7, with 7 bases lining up with TRBD1. Per germline, CDR1 MNHEY and CDR2 SMNVEV (reference sequence). CDR3 length equals 14 residues. V dropped 5 bases and J dropped 1; count of bases not matched to a gene: 5. The CDR3 region has the DNA TGTGCCAGCAGTAGACAGACAGGGTCCTACGAGCAGTACTTC. This encodes CASSRQTGSYEQYF.

The V gene is TRBV4-2, the J gene TRBJ1-4; TRBD1 is a possible D gene (5 bases). This CDR3 comprises 15 residues. Trimming cost V 6 bases and J 0 bases, with 11 bases left between them. Germline V CDR1 and CDR2: LGHNA, YNFKEQ. CDR3 nucleotides: TGTGCCAGCAGTCCAGCGACAGCAACTAATGAAAAACTGTTTTTT. Protein: CASSPATATNEKLFF.

DNA for the CDR3: TGTGCCAGTGGAACCGGGACTAGTGTTAATGGCCCCTACAATGAGCAGTTCTTC. This translates into CASGTGTSVNGPYNEQFF. This chain connects TRBV2 to TRBJ2-1; 8 positions agree with TRBD2. The CDR3 spans 18 residues. The ends lost 9 bases at V and 2 bases at J; junction bases unmatched: 18. Germline CDR1 is SNHLY and CDR2 is FYNNEI. The entire variable domain, with the rest obtained from reference TRBV2 and TRBJ2-1, is as follows: EPEVTQTPSHQVTQMGQEVILRCVPISNHLYFYWYRQILGQKVEFLVSFYNNEISEKSEIFDDQFSVERPDGSNFTLKIRSTKLEDSAMYFCASGTGTSVNGPYNEQFFGPGTRLTVL.

The chain employs TRBV10-2 and TRBJ1-2; 9 bases line up with TRBD1. V dropped 3 bases and J dropped 5; count of bases not matched to a gene: 7. CDR1 WSHSY and CDR2 SAAADI come from the germline V gene. CDR3 length: 15 residues. The CDR3 sequence is CASSERTGVGYGYTF. The DNA of the CDR3 is TGCGCCAGCAGTGAAAGGACAGGGGTGGGGTATGGCTACACCTTC.

The rearrangement uses TRBV25-1 and TRBJ1-1; no clear D. Trimming cost V 5 bases and J 3 bases, with 19 bases left between them. Germline V gives CDR1 MGHDK, CDR2 SYGVNS. CDR3 length: 16 amino acids. This chain's CDR3 is CASSLVGLRTYTEAFF. CDR3 DNA: TGTGCCAGCAGTCTTGTAGGACTCCGGACGTACACTGAAGCTTTCTTT. The entire variable domain, with the rest obtained from reference TRBV25-1 and TRBJ1-1, is as follows: EADIYQTPRYLVIGTGKKITLECSQTMGHDKMYWYQQDPGMELHLIHYSYGVNSTEKGDLSSESTVSRIRTEHFPLTLESARPSHTSQYLCASSLVGLRTYTEAFFGQGTRLTVV.

The rearrangement uses TRBV11-3 and TRBJ2-7, with a tentative D call TRBD1 (5 bases). Looked up from germline, CDR1 is SGHNT and CDR2 is YENEEA. The CDR3 is 15 amino acids. The V gene lost 5 bases and the J gene lost 4 bases, with 18 bases spanning the gap. The CDR3 DNA reads as TGTGCCAGCAGCCAAATCGGCAGGGTTAGGTACGAGCAGTACTTC. Protein: CASSQIGRVRYEQYF. Using reference TRBV11-3 and TRBJ2-7 for the parts outside the CDR3, the full variable domain is EAGVVQSPRYKIIEKKQPVAFWCNPISGHNTLYWYLQNLGQGPELLIRYENEEAVDDSQLPKDRFSAERLKGVDSTLKIQPAELGDSAVYLCASSQIGRVRYEQYFGPGTRLTVT.

As DNA, the CDR3 is TGTGCCAGCAGCCAGACTCGCGACTCCTACGAGCAGTACTTC. It codes for CASSQTRDSYEQYF. This rearrangement joins TRBV7-2 to TRBJ2-7; D unclear. Trimming left V 5 bases short and J 0 bases short, with 11 bases between. The CDR3 has 14 residues. Germline V gene lookup returns CDR1 SGHTA and CDR2 FQGNSA.

V is TRBV4-1 and J is TRBJ2-1, with 9 bases matching TRBD2. Germline assignment: CDR1 MGHRA and CDR2 YSYEKL. The CDR3 is 16 amino acids. Germline trimming cut 1 base from V and 5 bases from J; bases unmatched to any gene: 6. The CDR3 DNA sequence: TGCGCCAGCAGCCAAGGGGGACTAGCAAATGACAATGAGCAGTTCTTC. Translated, it gives CASSQGGLANDNEQFF.

V usage is TRBV6-4 and J usage is TRBJ2-1; D is undetermined. V shed 3 bases and J shed 0 bases, with 9 bases lying between them. This CDR3 is 15 amino acids long. Per germline, CDR1 MRHNA and CDR2 SNTAGT. The CDR3 here is CASSERSSSYNEQFF. CDR3 sequence (DNA): TGTGCCAGCAGTGAAAGGAGCAGCTCCTACAATGAGCAGTTCTTC.